Presented here are 18 T cell receptor beta chains from one specimen sequenced in a study of shared clonotypes between healthy human individuals. Measured with immunoSEQ multiplex PCR; TCRdb has only the in-frame clones, and not every one. The data contain some 500,000 clones, around 77% of them seen just once; the ten biggest clones take up more than 10%. The sample was PBMCs. Receptor source: a woman in her thirties or forties in good health. Some clones in this sample may be carry-over from other donors' samples.

The chain couples TRBV7-7 to TRBJ2-5, with unresolved D. Trimming removed 1 base from V and 2 bases from J, with 5 bases in between. Per the germline V gene, CDR1 is SSHAT and CDR2 is FNYEAQ (reference sequence). The CDR3 runs 13 residues. The CDR3 DNA reads as TGTGCCAGCAGCTTAGGAGGACAAGAGACCCAGTACTTC. This codes for CASSLGGQETQYF.

The chain recombines TRBV7-3 with TRBJ2-1; 7 bases line up with TRBD2. The CDR3 extends over 15 amino acids. Germline values: CDR1 SGHTA, CDR2 FQGTGA. Losses at the gene ends were 5 bases for V and 0 bases for J; bases not matched to a gene: 4. The CDR3 reads CASSPGRASYNEQFF. DNA of the CDR3: TGTGCCAGCAGCCCAGGGAGGGCCTCCTACAATGAGCAGTTCTTC.

The chain joins TRBV11-2 to TRBJ2-7, with D possibly being TRBD2 (6 bases). Germline CDR1 SGHAT, CDR2 FQNNGV. V lost 4 bases and J lost 3, with 16 bases in between. CDR3 length: 15 residues. The CDR3 region has the DNA TGTGCCAGCAGCTCGCTCCGGGACGGGAGCTACGAGCAGTACTTC. Translation: CASSSLRDGSYEQYF.

In this sample, this clone turned up a few times. CDR3 DNA sequence: TGTGCCAGCAGCTTAGCGCGACAGGGAGAGCAGTTCTTC. Protein product: CASSLARQGEQFF. The chain uses TRBV7-8 and TRBJ2-1; 7 bases agree with TRBD1. V dropped 0 bases and J dropped 10; count of bases not matched to a gene: 3. The CDR3 contains 13 residues. The V gene's germline CDR1 is SGHVS and CDR2 FQNEAQ.

The chain combines TRBV15 with TRBJ1-1; perhaps TRBD1 as D (6 bases). Per the germline V gene, CDR1 is LNHNV and CDR2 is YYDKDF (reference sequence). Trimming shortened V by 1 base and J by 1 base, and 10 bases separated the two germline ends. This CDR3 has 15 amino acids. The CDR3 DNA is TGTGCCACCAGCAGAGGCCAGGGGCCGAACACTGAAGCTTTCTTT. Translating gives CATSRGQGPNTEAFF.

This clone was seen many times. This sample includes further DNA sequences coding for the same CDR3. This rearrangement joins TRBV5-1 to TRBJ1-2; possibly TRBD1 for D (5 bases). Per the germline V gene, CDR1 is SGHRS and CDR2 is YFSETQ. With 0 bases removed from V and 11 bases from J, the gap between germline ends came to 14 bases. CDR3 length: 13 amino acids. Here the CDR3 DNA reads TGCGCCAGCAGCTTGGACAGCGCGAGGGGTTACACCTTC. It codes for CASSLDSARGYTF.

The chain has TRBV18 and TRBJ1-6; D ambiguous. In germline, CDR1 is KGHSH, CDR2 LQKENI. V was cut by 8 bases and J by 7 bases, with 15 bases left in between. The CDR3 runs to 14 residues. CDR3 coding DNA: TGTGCCAGCCACCTGGGCCAGAGCAATTCACCCCTCCACTTT. It encodes CASHLGQSNSPLHF.

The chain couples TRBV5-1 to TRBJ1-1, with D hard to call. V was pared by 1 base and J by 0 bases, with 4 bases between. Germline V gene lookup returns CDR1 SGHRS and CDR2 YFSETQ. The CDR3 spans 13 residues. The CDR3, as DNA: TGCGCCAGCAGCTTGCAGATGAACACTGAAGCTTTCTTT. Translated: CASSLQMNTEAFF.

The chain employs TRBV7-9 and TRBJ2-5; D not resolved. The CDR3 consists of 15 residues. Germline CDR1 reads SEHNR; CDR2 reads FQNEAQ (reference sequence). Trimming stripped 5 bases from V and 5 bases from J, with 18 bases between. CDR3 residues: CASSLGDGWFETQYF. CDR3 coding DNA: TGTGCCAGCAGCCTAGGAGACGGTTGGTTTGAGACCCAGTACTTC. Looking up the rest from reference TRBV7-9 and TRBJ2-5 gives the full variable domain: DTGVSQNPRHKITKRGQNVTFRCDPISEHNRLYWYRQTLGQGPEFLTYFQNEAQLEKSRLLSDRFSAERPKGSFSTLEIQRTEQGDSAMYLCASSLGDGWFETQYFGPGTRLLVL.

Regarding this clone: A far larger clone is only one base removed, so a read error is likely. Other DNA sequences of this sample code for an identical CDR3. The chain links TRBV28 to TRBJ1-2; D might be TRBD1 (5 bases). The V and J ends lost 6 bases and 4 bases respectively, with 12 bases between them. The CDR3 has 13 residues. Germline CDR1 is MDHEN and CDR2 is SYDVKM. This CDR3 reads CASSPTGGYGYTF. For the CDR3, the DNA is TGTGCCAGCAGCCCCACGGGGGGCTATGGCTACACCTTC.

The chain recombines TRBV15 with TRBJ2-5; TRBD1 might be the D (6 bases). The CDR3 totals 16 residues. The germline V gene has CDR1 LNHNV and CDR2 YYDKDF (reference sequence). Trimming cost V 1 base and J 9 bases, with 21 bases left between them. The chain's CDR3 is CATSRVYPKQGVAQYF. The CDR3 DNA reads as TGTGCCACCAGCAGAGTTTACCCCAAACAGGGTGTGGCCCAGTACTTC. Combining the CDR3 with reference TRBV15 and TRBJ2-5 gives the whole variable domain DAMVIQNPRYQVTQFGKPVTLSCSQTLNHNVMYWYQQKSSQAPKLLFHYYDKDFNNEADTPDNFQSRRPNTSFCFLDIRSPGLGDTAMYLCATSRVYPKQGVAQYFGPGTRLLVL.

About this clone: In the same sample, other DNA sequences code for this CDR3. The chain combines TRBV27 with TRBJ2-3; 8 bases line up with TRBD1. The germline CDR1 and CDR2 sequences are MNHEY and SMNVEV (reference sequence). This CDR3 contains 14 residues. V shed 5 bases and J 1 base; nucleotides not matched to a gene: 2. CDR3 sequence: CASSPGQGTDTQYF. DNA of the CDR3: TGTGCCAGCAGTCCGGGACAGGGCACAGATACGCAGTATTTT.

This clone was seen only once. The chain carries TRBV5-6 and TRBJ1-4; D uncertain. The CDR3 loop spans 15 amino acids. V lost 0 bases and J 8 bases, leaving 14 bases between the germline ends. The germline CDR1 and CDR2 sequences are SGHDT and YYEEEE. In DNA, the CDR3 is TGTGCCAGCAGCTTGGTGTTGAGTTCGGGGGAAAAACTGTTTTTT. Protein: CASSLVLSSGEKLFF.

V and J are TRBV4-2 and TRBJ2-2; D is unresolved. CDR3 length equals 15 residues. Germline assignment: CDR1 LGHNA and CDR2 YNFKEQ. Trimming pared 0 bases from V and 3 bases from J, leaving 8 bases between. CDR3 protein: CASSQDRPDTGELFF. The CDR3 bases are TGTGCCAGCAGCCAAGATAGGCCAGACACCGGGGAGCTGTTTTTT.

As regards this clone: This sequence may be a read error, since a much larger clone differs from it by one base. The V gene is TRBV28, the J gene TRBJ2-3; D ambiguous. The length of the CDR3 is 13 residues. CDR1 and CDR2 from the germline V gene are MDHEN and SYDVKM. The CDR3 region is CVSSSPDTGTQYF. The DNA of the CDR3 is TGTGTCAGCAGTTCCCCCGACACCGGTACGCAGTATTTT.

V and J are TRBV28 and TRBJ1-2; D remains ambiguous. CDR1 MDHEN and CDR2 SYDVKM come from the germline V gene. The CDR3 runs to 12 residues. Deletions cut 2 bases from V and 10 bases from J, with 11 bases between. The CDR3: CASSLAPYAYTF. The CDR3 region has the DNA TGTGCCAGCAGTTTAGCCCCCTACGCCTACACCTTC.

The chain employs TRBV29-1 and TRBJ2-7, with a tentative D call TRBD2 (6 bases). The CDR3 runs to 13 residues. The germline CDR1 and CDR2 sequences are SQVTM and ANQGSEA. With 6 bases removed from V and 7 bases from J, the gap between germline ends came to 19 bases. The CDR3 bases are TGCAGCGTGTTAGATTCTGGGGCGGGGGAGCAGTACTTC. Translation gives CSVLDSGAGEQYF.

The gene calls are TRBV4-1 and TRBJ2-7; D remains unclear. V lost 2 bases and J 3 bases, leaving 14 bases between the germline ends. This CDR3 has 15 amino acids. Per the germline V gene, CDR1 is MGHRA and CDR2 is YSYEKL. In DNA form, the CDR3 reads TGCGCCAGCAGCCAAATGGCCACGAGCTTCTACGAGCAGTACTTC. Its protein product is CASSQMATSFYEQYF.